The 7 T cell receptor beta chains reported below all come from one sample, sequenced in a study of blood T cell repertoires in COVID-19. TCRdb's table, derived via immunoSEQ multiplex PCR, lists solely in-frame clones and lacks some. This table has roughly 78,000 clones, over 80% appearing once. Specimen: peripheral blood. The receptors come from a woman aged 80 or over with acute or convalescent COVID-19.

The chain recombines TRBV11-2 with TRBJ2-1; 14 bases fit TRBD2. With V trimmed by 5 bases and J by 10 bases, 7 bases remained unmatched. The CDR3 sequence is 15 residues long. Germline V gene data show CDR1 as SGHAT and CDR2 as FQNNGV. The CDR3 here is CASSPTSGRAREQFF. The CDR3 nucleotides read TGTGCCAGCAGCCCGACTAGCGGGAGGGCCCGGGAGCAGTTCTTC.

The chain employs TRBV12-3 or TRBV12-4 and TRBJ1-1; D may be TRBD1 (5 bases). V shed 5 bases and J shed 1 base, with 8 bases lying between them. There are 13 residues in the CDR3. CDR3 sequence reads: CASSPTENTEAFF. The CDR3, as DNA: TGTGCCAGCAGTCCGACAGAGAACACTGAAGCTTTCTTT.

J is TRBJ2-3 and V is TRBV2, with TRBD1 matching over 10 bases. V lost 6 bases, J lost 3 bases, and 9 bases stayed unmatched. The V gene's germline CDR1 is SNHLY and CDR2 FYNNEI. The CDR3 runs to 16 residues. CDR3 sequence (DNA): TGTGCCAGCAGCTATGACAGGGGGCTCGGGACAGATACGCAGTATTTT. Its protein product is CASSYDRGLGTDTQYF.

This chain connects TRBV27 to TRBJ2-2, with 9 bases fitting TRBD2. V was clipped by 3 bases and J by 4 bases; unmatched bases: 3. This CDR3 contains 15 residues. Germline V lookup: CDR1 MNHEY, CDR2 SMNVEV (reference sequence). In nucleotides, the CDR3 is TGTGCCAGCAGTTTTGGGACTAGCAGCACCGGGGAGCTGTTTTTT. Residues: CASSFGTSSTGELFF.

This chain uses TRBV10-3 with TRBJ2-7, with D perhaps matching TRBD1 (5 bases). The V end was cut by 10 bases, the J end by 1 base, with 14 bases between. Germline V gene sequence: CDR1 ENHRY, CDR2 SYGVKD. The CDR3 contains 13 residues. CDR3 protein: CATQGGPSYEQYF. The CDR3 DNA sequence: TGTGCCACCCAGGGTGGTCCGTCCTACGAGCAGTACTTC.

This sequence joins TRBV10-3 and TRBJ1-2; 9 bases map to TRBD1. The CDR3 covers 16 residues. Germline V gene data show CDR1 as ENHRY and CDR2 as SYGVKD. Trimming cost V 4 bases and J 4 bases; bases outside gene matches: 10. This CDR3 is CAISGDRAEQTYGYTF. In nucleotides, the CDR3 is TGTGCCATCAGTGGGGACAGGGCCGAACAAACCTATGGCTACACCTTC.

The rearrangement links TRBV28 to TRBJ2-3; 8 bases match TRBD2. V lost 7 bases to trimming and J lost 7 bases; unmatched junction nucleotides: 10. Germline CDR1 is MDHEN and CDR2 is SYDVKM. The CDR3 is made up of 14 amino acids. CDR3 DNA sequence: TGTGCCAGCATCGGGGGGGGTAGCAGGTATACGCAGTATTTT. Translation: CASIGGGSRYTQYF.